This TCR beta chain originates from a study of blood T cell repertoires in COVID-19. CDR3 length equals 15 residues. The trim removed 7 bases at V and 9 bases at J, leaving 13 bases unmatched. Germline V gives CDR1 MNHNY, CDR2 SVGAGI (reference sequence). In the original processing: It was from reference gene primer amplification that nucleated cell counts were estimated. Clones were sequenced by immunoSEQ multiplex PCR, and TCRdb holds only the in-frame ones, with some missing. That table is the source of V, J and clone size, and D and trimming were worked out from the DNA. This sample has about 64,000 clones; 75% to 85% occur once, and the top ten carry approximately 12%.

The V gene is TRBV6-6, the J gene TRBJ2-1; 9 bases are a match to TRBD2. Sample: peripheral blood. This receptor was taken from a human donor in a cohort sampled during active COVID-19. CDR3 region: CASKPWRGGLGEQFF. CDR3 DNA: TGTGCCAGCAAACCGTGGCGGGGGGGCCTCGGTGAGCAGTTCTTC.